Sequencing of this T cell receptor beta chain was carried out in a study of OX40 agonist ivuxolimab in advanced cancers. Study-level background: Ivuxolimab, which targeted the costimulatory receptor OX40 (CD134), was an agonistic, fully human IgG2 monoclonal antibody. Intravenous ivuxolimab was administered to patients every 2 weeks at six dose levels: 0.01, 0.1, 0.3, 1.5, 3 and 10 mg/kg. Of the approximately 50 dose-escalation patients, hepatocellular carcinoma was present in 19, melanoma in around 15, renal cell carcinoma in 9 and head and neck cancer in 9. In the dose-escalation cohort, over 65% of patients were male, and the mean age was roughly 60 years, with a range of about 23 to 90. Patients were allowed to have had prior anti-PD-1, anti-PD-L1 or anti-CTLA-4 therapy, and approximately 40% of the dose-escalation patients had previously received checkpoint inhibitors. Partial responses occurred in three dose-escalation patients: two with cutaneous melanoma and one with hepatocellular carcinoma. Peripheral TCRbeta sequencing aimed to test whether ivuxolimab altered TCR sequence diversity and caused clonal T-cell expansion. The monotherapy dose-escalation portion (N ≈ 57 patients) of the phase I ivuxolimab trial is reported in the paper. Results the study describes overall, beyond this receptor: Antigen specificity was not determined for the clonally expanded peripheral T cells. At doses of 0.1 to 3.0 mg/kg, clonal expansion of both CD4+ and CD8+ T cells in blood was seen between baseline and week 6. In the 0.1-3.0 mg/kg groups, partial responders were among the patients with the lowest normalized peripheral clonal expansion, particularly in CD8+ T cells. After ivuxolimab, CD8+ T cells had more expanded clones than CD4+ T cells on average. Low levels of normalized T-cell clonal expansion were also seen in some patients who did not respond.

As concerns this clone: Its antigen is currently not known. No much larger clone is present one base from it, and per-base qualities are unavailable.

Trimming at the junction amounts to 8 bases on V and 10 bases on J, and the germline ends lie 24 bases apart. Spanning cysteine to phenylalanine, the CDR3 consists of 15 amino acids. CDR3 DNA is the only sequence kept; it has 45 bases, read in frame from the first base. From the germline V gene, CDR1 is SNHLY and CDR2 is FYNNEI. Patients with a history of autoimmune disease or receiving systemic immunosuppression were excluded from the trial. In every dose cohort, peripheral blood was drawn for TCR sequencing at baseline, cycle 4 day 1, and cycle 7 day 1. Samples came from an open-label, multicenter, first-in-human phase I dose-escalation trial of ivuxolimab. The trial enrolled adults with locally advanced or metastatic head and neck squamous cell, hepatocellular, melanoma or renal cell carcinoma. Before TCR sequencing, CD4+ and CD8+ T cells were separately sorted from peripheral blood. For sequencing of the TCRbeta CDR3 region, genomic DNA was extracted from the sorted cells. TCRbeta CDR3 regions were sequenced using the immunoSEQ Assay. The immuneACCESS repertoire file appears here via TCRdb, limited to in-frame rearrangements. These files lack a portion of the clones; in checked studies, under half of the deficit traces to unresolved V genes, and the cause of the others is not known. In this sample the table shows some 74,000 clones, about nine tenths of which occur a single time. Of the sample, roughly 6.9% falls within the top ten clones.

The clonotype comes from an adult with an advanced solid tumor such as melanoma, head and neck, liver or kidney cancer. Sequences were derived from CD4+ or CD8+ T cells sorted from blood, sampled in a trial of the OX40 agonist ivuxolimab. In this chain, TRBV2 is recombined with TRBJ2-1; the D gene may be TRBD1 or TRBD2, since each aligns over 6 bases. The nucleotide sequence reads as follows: TGTGCCAGCTCAAGCGAGGGGGGTGGCTTCGACGAGCAGTTCTTC. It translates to CASSSEGGGFDEQFF.